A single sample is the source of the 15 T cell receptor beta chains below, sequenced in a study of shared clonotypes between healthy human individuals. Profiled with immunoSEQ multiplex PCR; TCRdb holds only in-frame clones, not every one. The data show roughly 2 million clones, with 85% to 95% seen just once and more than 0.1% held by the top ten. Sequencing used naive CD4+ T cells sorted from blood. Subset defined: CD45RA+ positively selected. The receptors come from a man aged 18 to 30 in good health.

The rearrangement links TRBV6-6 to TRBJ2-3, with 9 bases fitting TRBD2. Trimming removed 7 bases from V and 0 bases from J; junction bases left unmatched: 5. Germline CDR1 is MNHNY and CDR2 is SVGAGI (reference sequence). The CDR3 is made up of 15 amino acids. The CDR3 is CASTPSGGSTDTQYF. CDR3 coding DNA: TGTGCCAGCACCCCGAGCGGGGGGAGCACAGATACGCAGTATTTT.

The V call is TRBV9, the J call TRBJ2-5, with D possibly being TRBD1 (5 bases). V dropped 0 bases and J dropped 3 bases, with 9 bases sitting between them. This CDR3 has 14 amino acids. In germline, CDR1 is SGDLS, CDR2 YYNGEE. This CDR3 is CASSVGGSKETQYF. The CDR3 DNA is TGTGCCAGCAGCGTAGGGGGCAGCAAAGAGACCCAGTACTTC.

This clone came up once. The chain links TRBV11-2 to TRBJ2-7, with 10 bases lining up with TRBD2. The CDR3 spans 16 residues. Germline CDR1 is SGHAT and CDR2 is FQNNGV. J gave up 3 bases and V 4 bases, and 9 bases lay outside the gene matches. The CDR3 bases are TGTGCCAGCAGCTCCCTAAGCGGGAGGGGAGTCTACGAGCAGTACTTC. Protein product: CASSSLSGRGVYEQYF.

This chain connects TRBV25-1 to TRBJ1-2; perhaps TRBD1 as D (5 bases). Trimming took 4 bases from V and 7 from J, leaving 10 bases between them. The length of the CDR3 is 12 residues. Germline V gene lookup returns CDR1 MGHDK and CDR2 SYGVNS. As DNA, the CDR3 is TGTGCCAGCAGTGGAAACGGGGCTGGCTACACCTTC. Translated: CASSGNGAGYTF.

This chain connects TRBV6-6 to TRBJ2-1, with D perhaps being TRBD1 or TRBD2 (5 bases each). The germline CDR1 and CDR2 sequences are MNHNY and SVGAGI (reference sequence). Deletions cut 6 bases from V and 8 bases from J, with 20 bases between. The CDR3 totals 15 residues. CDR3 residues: CASSPGRSGYHEQFF. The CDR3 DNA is TGTGCCAGCAGCCCGGGACGCTCGGGATATCATGAGCAGTTCTTC.

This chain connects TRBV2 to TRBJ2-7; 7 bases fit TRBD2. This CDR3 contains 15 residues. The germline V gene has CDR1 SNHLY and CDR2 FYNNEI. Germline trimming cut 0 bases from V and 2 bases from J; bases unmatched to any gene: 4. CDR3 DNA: TGTGCCAGCAGTGAAGCTACGGGGGGACCCTACGAGCAGTACTTC. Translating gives CASSEATGGPYEQYF. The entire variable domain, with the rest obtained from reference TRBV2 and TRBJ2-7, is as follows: EPEVTQTPSHQVTQMGQEVILRCVPISNHLYFYWYRQILGQKVEFLVSFYNNEISEKSEIFDDQFSVERPDGSNFTLKIRSTKLEDSAMYFCASSEATGGPYEQYFGPGTRLTVT.

CDR3 DNA sequence: TGTGCCAGCAGTGACTCGTCCGGGAATCTAGCCAAAAACATTCAGTACTTC. Translation: CASSDSSGNLAKNIQYF. The gene calls are TRBV25-1 and TRBJ2-4; D possibly corresponds to TRBD2 (5 bases). V was clipped by 3 bases and J by 0 bases, with 15 bases between them. The CDR3 spans 17 residues. The germline V gene encodes CDR1 MGHDK and CDR2 SYGVNS.

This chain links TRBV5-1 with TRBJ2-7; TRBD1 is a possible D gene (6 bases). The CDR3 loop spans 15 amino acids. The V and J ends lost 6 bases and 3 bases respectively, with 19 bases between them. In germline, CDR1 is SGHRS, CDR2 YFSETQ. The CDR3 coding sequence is TGCGCCAGCATGGAGTCGACAGGTCTAGTCTACGAGCAGTACTTC. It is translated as CASMESTGLVYEQYF.

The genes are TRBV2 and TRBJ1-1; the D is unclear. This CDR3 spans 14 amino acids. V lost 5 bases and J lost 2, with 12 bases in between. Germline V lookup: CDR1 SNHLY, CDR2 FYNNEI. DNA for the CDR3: TGTGCCAGCAGTTCCACTGATGGAAACACTGAAGCTTTCTTT. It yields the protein CASSSTDGNTEAFF.

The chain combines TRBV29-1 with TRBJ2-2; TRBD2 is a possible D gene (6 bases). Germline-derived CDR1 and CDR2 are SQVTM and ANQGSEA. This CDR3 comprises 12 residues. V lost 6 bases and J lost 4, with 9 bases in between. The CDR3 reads CSVGAGTGELFF. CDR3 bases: TGCAGCGTGGGAGCGGGCACCGGGGAGCTGTTTTTT.

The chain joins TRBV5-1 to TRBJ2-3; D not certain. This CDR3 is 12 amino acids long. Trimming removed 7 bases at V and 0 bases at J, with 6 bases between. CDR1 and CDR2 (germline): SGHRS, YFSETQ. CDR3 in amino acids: CASVSSTDTQYF. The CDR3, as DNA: TGCGCCAGCGTCTCTAGCACAGATACGCAGTATTTT.

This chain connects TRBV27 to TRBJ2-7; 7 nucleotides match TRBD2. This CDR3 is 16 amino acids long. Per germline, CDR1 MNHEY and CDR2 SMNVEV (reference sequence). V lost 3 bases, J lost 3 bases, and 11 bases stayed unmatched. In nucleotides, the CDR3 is TGTGCCAGCAGTTTCTCCGGGACTACCGATCACTACGAGCAGTACTTC. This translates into CASSFSGTTDHYEQYF.

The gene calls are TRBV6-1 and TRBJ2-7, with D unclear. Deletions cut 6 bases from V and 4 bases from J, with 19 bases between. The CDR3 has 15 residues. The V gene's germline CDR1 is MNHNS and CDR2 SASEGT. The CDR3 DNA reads TGTGCCAGCAGGGAAACCCCAACGACCTTTTACGAGCAGTACTTC. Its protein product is CASRETPTTFYEQYF.

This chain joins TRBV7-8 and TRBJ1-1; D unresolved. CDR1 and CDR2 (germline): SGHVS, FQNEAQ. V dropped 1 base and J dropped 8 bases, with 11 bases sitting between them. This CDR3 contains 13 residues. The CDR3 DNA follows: TGTGCCAGCAGCTTAGTGAAGCAGGACGAAGCTTTCTTT. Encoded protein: CASSLVKQDEAFF. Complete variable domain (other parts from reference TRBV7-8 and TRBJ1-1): GAGVSQSPRYKVAKRGQDVALRCDPISGHVSLFWYQQALGQGPEFLTYFQNEAQLDKSGLPSDRFFAERPEGSVSTLKIQRTQQEDSAVYLCASSLVKQDEAFFGQGTRLTVV.

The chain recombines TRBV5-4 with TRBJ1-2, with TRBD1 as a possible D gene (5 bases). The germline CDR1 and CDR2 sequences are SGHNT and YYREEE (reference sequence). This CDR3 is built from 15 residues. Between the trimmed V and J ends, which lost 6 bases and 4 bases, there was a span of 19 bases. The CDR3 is CASTLARGVSYGYTF. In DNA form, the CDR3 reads TGTGCCAGCACGTTGGCAAGGGGCGTTTCCTATGGCTACACCTTC.